One sample yielded the 26 T cell receptor beta chains listed below, sequenced in a study of shared clonotypes between healthy human individuals. The naive CD8 subset, CD45RO-negative cells positively selected for CCR7, excluded terminally differentiated effector memory CD45RA+ cells. Profiling relied on immunoSEQ multiplex PCR, and the TCRdb table lists in-frame clones only, not all of them. Here the sample spans about 2.1 million clones, 85% to 95% being singletons. Sequenced input: naive CD8+ T cells from PBMCs. Every receptor here comes from a man aged 18 to 35 in good health. Some clones in this sample may be carry-over from other donors' samples.

J is TRBJ2-5 and V is TRBV9; 8 positions match TRBD1. This CDR3 spans 15 amino acids. Unmatched junction bases numbered 9, after V lost 3 bases and J lost 5 bases. In germline, CDR1 is SGDLS, CDR2 YYNGEE. CDR3 sequence (DNA): TGTGCCAGCAGCGCACAAGGACAGGGACGGGAGACCCAGTACTTC. Its translation is CASSAQGQGRETQYF.

V is TRBV6-6 and J is TRBJ2-2; D is undetermined. This CDR3 has 14 amino acids. With 0 bases removed from V and 5 bases from J, the gap between germline ends came to 7 bases. CDR1 and CDR2 from the germline V gene are MNHNY and SVGAGI (reference sequence). In DNA form, the CDR3 reads TGTGCCAGCAGTTACTCGTTCCGGACCGGGGAGCTGTTTTTT. It specifies CASSYSFRTGELFF.

The V gene is TRBV6-5, the J gene TRBJ1-5; D is possibly TRBD1 (6 bases). The V gene lost 10 bases and the J gene lost 4 bases, with 14 bases spanning the gap. This CDR3 has 13 amino acids. Germline V gene data show CDR1 as MNHEY and CDR2 as SVGAGI. The CDR3 region is CATKDSVNQPQHF. DNA for the CDR3: TGTGCCACCAAGGACAGTGTAAATCAGCCCCAGCATTTT.

The V call is TRBV7-9, the J call TRBJ1-2; D call uncertain. CDR1 is SEHNR, CDR2 FQNEAQ, per germline (reference sequence). The length of the CDR3 is 17 residues. Trimming removed 2 bases from V and 7 bases from J, with 23 bases in between. The CDR3 is CASSLRLEEATTVGYTF. The CDR3 DNA reads as TGTGCCAGCAGCTTACGGTTAGAGGAGGCCACGACGGTTGGCTACACCTTC.

V gene TRBV28 combines with J gene TRBJ2-5, with 8 bases aligning to TRBD1. Germline trimming cut 5 bases from V and 2 bases from J; bases unmatched to any gene: 7. Germline loops: CDR1 MDHEN, CDR2 SYDVKM. CDR3 size: 15 residues. This CDR3 reads CASSRTRDRQETQYF. For the CDR3, the DNA is TGTGCCAGCAGTCGGACCAGGGACAGGCAAGAGACCCAGTACTTC.

The CDR3 DNA reads as TGTGCCAGCAGTTTAGGCGTTCTGGGGGGGGACAGCAAGTACGAGCAGTACTTC. Its translation: CASSLGVLGGDSKYEQYF. This chain uses TRBV27 with TRBJ2-7; either TRBD1 or TRBD2 may fit D (7 bases each). Trimming shortened V by 2 bases and J by 4 bases, and 24 bases separated the two germline ends. The CDR3 sequence is 18 residues long. Germline CDR1 MNHEY, CDR2 SMNVEV (reference sequence).

The V gene is TRBV6-6, the J gene TRBJ1-2; D gene uncertain. V shed 2 bases and J shed 11 bases, with 6 bases lying between them. Germline CDR1 MNHNY, CDR2 SVGAGI (reference sequence). This CDR3 comprises 10 residues. This chain's CDR3 is CASSYGGYTF. The CDR3 DNA reads as TGTGCCAGCAGTTACGGCGGGTACACCTTC.

This clone appeared once. V and J are TRBV11-2 and TRBJ1-2, with 7 bases aligning to TRBD1. CDR1 is SGHAT and CDR2 is FQNNGV in the germline V gene. The V gene end was trimmed by 5 bases and the J gene end by 7 bases; junction bases not matched to a gene: 4. This CDR3 is built from 12 residues. This CDR3 reads CASSPGTVGYTF. The CDR3 DNA reads as TGTGCCAGCAGCCCCGGGACAGTTGGCTACACCTTC.

V gene TRBV7-6 combines with J gene TRBJ1-2, with TRBD1 matching over 10 bases. Germline values: CDR1 SGHVS, CDR2 FNYEAQ. V shed 0 bases, J shed 6 bases, and the junction held 1 base outside the gene matches. The CDR3 has 14 residues. CDR3 DNA sequence: TGTGCCAGCAGCTTAGCGACAGGGGGCGATGGCTACACCTTC. This codes for CASSLATGGDGYTF.

This rearrangement joins TRBV10-3 to TRBJ2-7; D is unclear. CDR3 size: 13 residues. The V gene lost 6 bases and the J gene lost 2 bases, with 11 bases spanning the gap. The germline gives CDR1 ENHRY, CDR2 SYGVKD. The CDR3 DNA reads as TGTGCCATCAGCAATGGAGACCCCTACGAGCAGTACTTC. As protein: CAISNGDPYEQYF.

This clone was counted a few times. The chain is built from TRBV5-1 and TRBJ1-1, with 9 positions matching TRBD1. Trimming removed 4 bases from V and 8 bases from J; junction bases left unmatched: 6. CDR1 is SGHRS and CDR2 is YFSETQ in the germline V gene. This CDR3 is built from 13 residues. Here the CDR3 DNA reads TGCGCCAGCAGCGGGGGGACAGGGACCGAAGCTTTCTTT. It codes for CASSGGTGTEAFF.

The rearrangement uses TRBV5-6 and TRBJ2-1, with 11 bases identical to TRBD2. The CDR3 sequence is 17 residues long. Germline CDR1 and CDR2: SGHDT and YYEEEE. J gave up 0 bases and V 2 bases, and 4 bases lay outside the gene matches. The CDR3 DNA follows: TGTGCCAGCAGCTTTGAAACTAGCGGGGGCTCCTACAATGAGCAGTTCTTC. Translation gives CASSFETSGGSYNEQFF. Together with reference TRBV5-6 and TRBJ2-1, the CDR3 gives the full variable domain: DAGVTQSPTHLIKTRGQQVTLRCSPKSGHDTVSWYQQALGQGPQFIFQYYEEEERQRGNFPDRFSGHQFPNYSSELNVNALLLGDSALYLCASSFETSGGSYNEQFFGPGTRLTVL.

The V gene is TRBV7-3, the J gene TRBJ2-1; 8 bases match TRBD1. With V trimmed by 3 bases and J by 5 bases, 3 bases remained unmatched. Germline V lookup: CDR1 SGHTA, CDR2 FQGTGA. The CDR3 extends over 14 amino acids. The CDR3 here is CASSFRDRNNEQFF. The DNA of the CDR3 is TGTGCCAGCAGCTTTAGGGACAGGAACAATGAGCAGTTCTTC. The whole variable domain, remainder taken from reference TRBV7-3 and TRBJ2-1, is GAGVSQTPSNKVTEKGKYVELRCDPISGHTALYWYRQSLGQGPEFLIYFQGTGAADDSGLPNDRFFAVRPEGSVSTLKIQRTERGDSAVYLCASSFRDRNNEQFFGPGTRLTVL.

Notes on this clone: The junction does not match germline at one end; this may be a read error. The sample holds other DNA sequences that translate to the same CDR3. The V and J genes are TRBV4-1 and TRBJ1-5, with TRBD1 matching 9 bases. The CDR3 is 15 residues long. Germline assignment: CDR1 MGHRA and CDR2 YSYEKL. Written as DNA, the CDR3 is TGCGCCAGCAGCCAGGGACAGGGCGGCAATCAACCCCAGCATTTT. This encodes CASSQGQGGNQPQHF.

This clone was seen only once. The V call is TRBV5-8, the J call TRBJ1-3; D unresolved. The CDR3 has 18 amino acids. Germline CDR1 is SGHTS and CDR2 is YDEGEE. The V gene lost 7 bases and the J gene lost 0 bases, with 23 bases spanning the gap. The CDR3 loop is CASPRRSRIPNSGNTIYF. The CDR3 region has the DNA TGTGCCAGCCCAAGGCGGTCGCGGATTCCCAACTCTGGAAACACCATATATTTT.

The V and J genes are TRBV28 and TRBJ2-7, with D possibly TRBD2 on 5 matching bases. The germline V gene has CDR1 MDHEN and CDR2 SYDVKM. Trimming removed 7 bases at V and 0 bases at J, with 16 bases between. The CDR3 contains 15 residues. CDR3 region: CASTPTRGLSYEQYF. Here the CDR3 DNA reads TGTGCCAGCACCCCCACCCGGGGTCTCTCCTACGAGCAGTACTTC. Using reference TRBV28 and TRBJ2-7 for the parts outside the CDR3, the full variable domain is DVKVTQSSRYLVKRTGEKVFLECVQDMDHENMFWYRQDPGLGLRLIYFSYDVKMKEKGDIPEGYSVSREKKERFSLILESASTNQTSMYLCASTPTRGLSYEQYFGPGTRLTVT.

Comments on this clone: This same CDR3 is encoded by further DNA sequences in the sample. The rearrangement joins TRBV27 to TRBJ2-1, with 8 bases that match TRBD1. The trim removed 3 bases at V and 4 bases at J, leaving 2 bases unmatched. CDR1 is MNHEY, CDR2 SMNVEV, per germline (reference sequence). The CDR3 sequence is 14 residues long. Here the CDR3 reads CASSLQGAYNEQFF. DNA for the CDR3: TGTGCCAGCAGTTTGCAGGGGGCTTACAATGAGCAGTTCTTC.

This clone was counted once. This chain uses TRBV5-1 with TRBJ1-4; D possibly corresponds to TRBD1 (6 bases). V was shortened by 0 bases and J by 7 bases, with 10 bases between the two germline ends. The CDR3 extends over 14 amino acids. Germline V lookup: CDR1 SGHRS, CDR2 YFSETQ. The CDR3 bases are TGCGCCAGCAGCTTGGCGGGGGCGGTTGAAAAACTGTTTTTT. As protein: CASSLAGAVEKLFF.

V usage is TRBV11-2 and J usage is TRBJ2-7, with D unclear. The germline V gene encodes CDR1 SGHAT and CDR2 FQNNGV. The CDR3 has 16 amino acids. V shed 0 bases and J shed 0 bases, with 12 bases lying between them. CDR3 sequence reads: CASSLDPASYSYEQYF. For the CDR3, the DNA is TGTGCCAGCAGCTTAGATCCGGCCTCCTACTCCTACGAGCAGTACTTC.

The chain links TRBV7-9 to TRBJ2-1; 7 bases fit TRBD2. Germline V gene sequence: CDR1 SEHNR, CDR2 FQNEAQ (reference sequence). The ends lost 1 base at V and 2 bases at J; junction bases unmatched: 5. The CDR3 extends over 16 amino acids. The CDR3 reads CASSLVGGRAYNEQFF. The CDR3 region has the DNA TGTGCCAGCAGCTTAGTGGGAGGGAGGGCCTACAATGAGCAGTTCTTC.

The chain uses TRBV6-5 and TRBJ1-2; tentative D call: TRBD1 (5 bases). The V gene lost 5 bases and the J gene lost 6 bases, with 19 bases spanning the gap. Looked up from germline, CDR1 is MNHEY and CDR2 is SVGAGI. The CDR3 consists of 15 residues. CDR3 in DNA: TGTGCCAGCAGTACCGCCCTGTGGGGCGGCGATGGCTACACCTTC. Translating gives CASSTALWGGDGYTF.

This rearrangement joins TRBV7-3 to TRBJ2-3; TRBD2 matches 11 bases. J was trimmed by 5 bases and V by 4 bases; bases with no gene match: 20. The CDR3 has 20 residues. Per germline, CDR1 SGHTA and CDR2 FQGTGA. Here the CDR3 reads CASSSRGLADPRRGVDTQYF. The CDR3, as DNA: TGTGCCAGCAGCTCCAGGGGACTAGCGGATCCCAGAAGGGGAGTAGATACGCAGTATTTT. Using reference TRBV7-3 and TRBJ2-3 for the parts outside the CDR3, the full variable domain is GAGVSQTPSNKVTEKGKYVELRCDPISGHTALYWYRQSLGQGPEFLIYFQGTGAADDSGLPNDRFFAVRPEGSVSTLKIQRTERGDSAVYLCASSSRGLADPRRGVDTQYFGPGTRLTVL.

This clone was picked up one time. The V call is TRBV11-2, the J call TRBJ2-1, with 8 nucleotides matching TRBD2. CDR1 is SGHAT and CDR2 is FQNNGV in the germline V gene. The CDR3 has 16 residues. V gave up 1 base and J gave up 8 bases; unmatched junction bases: 10. The CDR3: CASSLAYSGSGDEQFF. The CDR3 nucleotides read TGTGCCAGCAGCTTAGCGTACAGCGGGAGCGGCGATGAGCAGTTCTTC. The whole variable domain, remainder taken from reference TRBV11-2 and TRBJ2-1, is EAGVAQSPRYKIIEKRQSVAFWCNPISGHATLYWYQQILGQGPKLLIQFQNNGVVDDSQLPKDRFSAERLKGVDSTLKIQPAKLEDSAVYLCASSLAYSGSGDEQFFGPGTRLTVL.

This clone appeared a single time. The chain links TRBV9 to TRBJ2-3; 12 nucleotides match TRBD2. Germline CDR1 and CDR2: SGDLS and YYNGEE. The V and J ends lost 4 bases and 2 bases, in that order; junction bases with no gene match: 5. The CDR3 has 16 amino acids. CDR3 DNA sequence: TGTGCCAGCAGCTCCAGGACTAGCGGGAACACAGATACGCAGTATTTT. Amino acid sequence: CASSSRTSGNTDTQYF.

The chain is built from TRBV7-9 and TRBJ2-7; 8 bases match TRBD1. Per germline, CDR1 SEHNR and CDR2 FQNEAQ (reference sequence). This CDR3 spans 16 amino acids. V lost 5 bases to trimming and J lost 4 bases; unmatched junction nucleotides: 13. CDR3 bases: TGTGCCAGCAGCCGGACAGGGTCACTCACCTCTTACGAGCAGTACTTC. This sequence encodes CASSRTGSLTSYEQYF.

The CDR3 protein is CASRSEGFHSNQPQHF. The CDR3, as DNA: TGTGCCAGCAGATCAGAGGGCTTCCATAGCAATCAGCCCCAGCATTTT. The chain couples TRBV7-3 to TRBJ1-5; D ambiguous. V shed 6 bases and J shed 0 bases, with 15 bases lying between them. This CDR3 is built from 16 residues. CDR1 is SGHTA, CDR2 FQGTGA, per germline.